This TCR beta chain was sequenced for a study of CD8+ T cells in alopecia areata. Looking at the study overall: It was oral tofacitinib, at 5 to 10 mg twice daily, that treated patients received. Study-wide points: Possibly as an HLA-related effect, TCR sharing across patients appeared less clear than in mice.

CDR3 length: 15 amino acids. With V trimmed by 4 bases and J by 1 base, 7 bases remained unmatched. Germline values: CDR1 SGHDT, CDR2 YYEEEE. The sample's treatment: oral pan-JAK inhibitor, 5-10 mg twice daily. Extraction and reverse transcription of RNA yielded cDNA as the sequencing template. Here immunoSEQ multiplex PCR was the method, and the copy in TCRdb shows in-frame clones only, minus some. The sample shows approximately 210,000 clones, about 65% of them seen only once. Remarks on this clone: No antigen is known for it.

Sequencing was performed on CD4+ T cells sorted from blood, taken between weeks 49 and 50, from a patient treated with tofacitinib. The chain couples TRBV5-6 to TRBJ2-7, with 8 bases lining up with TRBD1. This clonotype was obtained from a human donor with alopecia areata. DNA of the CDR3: TGTGCCAGCAGCCTCGACTACAGGGGGTCCTACGAGCAGTACTTC. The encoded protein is CASSLDYRGSYEQYF.